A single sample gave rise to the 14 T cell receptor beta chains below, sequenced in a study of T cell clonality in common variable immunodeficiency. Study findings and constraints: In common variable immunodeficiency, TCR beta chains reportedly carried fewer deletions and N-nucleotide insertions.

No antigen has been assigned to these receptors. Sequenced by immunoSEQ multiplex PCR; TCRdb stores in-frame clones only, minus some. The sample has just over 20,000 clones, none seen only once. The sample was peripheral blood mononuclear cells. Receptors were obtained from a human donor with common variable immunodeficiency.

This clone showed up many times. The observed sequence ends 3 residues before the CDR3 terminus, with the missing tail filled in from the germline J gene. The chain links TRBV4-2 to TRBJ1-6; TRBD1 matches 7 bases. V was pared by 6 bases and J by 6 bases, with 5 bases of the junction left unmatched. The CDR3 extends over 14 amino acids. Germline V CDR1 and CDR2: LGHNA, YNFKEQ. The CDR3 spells CASSQGQTNSPLHF. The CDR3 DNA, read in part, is TGTGCCAGCAGTCAGGGACAGACTAATTCACCC.

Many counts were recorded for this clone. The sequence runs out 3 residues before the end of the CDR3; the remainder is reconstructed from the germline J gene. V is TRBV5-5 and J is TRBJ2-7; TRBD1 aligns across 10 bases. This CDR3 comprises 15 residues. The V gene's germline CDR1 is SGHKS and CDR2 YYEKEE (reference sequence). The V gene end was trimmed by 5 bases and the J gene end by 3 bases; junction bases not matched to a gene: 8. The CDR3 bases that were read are TGTGCCAGCAGGCAACCGGGACAGGGGATCTACGAG. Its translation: CASRQPGQGIYE. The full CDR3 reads CASRQPGQGIYEQYF.

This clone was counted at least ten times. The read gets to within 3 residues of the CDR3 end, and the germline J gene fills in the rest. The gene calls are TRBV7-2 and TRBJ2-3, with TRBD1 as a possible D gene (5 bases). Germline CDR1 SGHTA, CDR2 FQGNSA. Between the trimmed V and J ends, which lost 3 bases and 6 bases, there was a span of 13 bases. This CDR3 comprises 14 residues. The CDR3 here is CASSFAQGYDTQYF. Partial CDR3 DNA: TGTGCCAGCAGCTTCGCCCAGGGATATGATACG.

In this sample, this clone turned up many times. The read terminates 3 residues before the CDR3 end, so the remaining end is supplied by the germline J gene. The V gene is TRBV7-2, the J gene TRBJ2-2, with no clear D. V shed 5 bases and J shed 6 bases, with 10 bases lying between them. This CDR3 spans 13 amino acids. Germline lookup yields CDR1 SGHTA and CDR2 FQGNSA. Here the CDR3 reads CASSPVPPGELFF. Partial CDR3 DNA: TGTGCCAGCAGCCCCGTTCCCCCCGGGGAG.

The CDR3 sequence: CSAGRRGAGNTIYF. The CDR3 DNA, read in part, is TGCAGTGCAGGAAGAAGGGGAGCTGGAAACACC. V and J are TRBV20-1 and TRBJ1-3, with D possibly matching TRBD1 (5 bases). The missing CDR3 end, 3 residues past where the read stops, is filled in from the germline J gene. The V and J ends lost 6 bases and 2 bases respectively, with 14 bases between them. The CDR3 has 14 amino acids. The germline gives CDR1 DFQATT, CDR2 SNEGSKA (reference sequence).

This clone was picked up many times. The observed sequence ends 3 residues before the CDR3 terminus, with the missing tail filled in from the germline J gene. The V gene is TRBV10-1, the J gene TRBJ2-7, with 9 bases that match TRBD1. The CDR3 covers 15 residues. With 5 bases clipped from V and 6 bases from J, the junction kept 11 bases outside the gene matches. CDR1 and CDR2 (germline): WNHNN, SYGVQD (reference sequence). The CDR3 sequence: CASSRPGTGLVEQYF. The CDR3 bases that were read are TGCGCCAGCAGTAGACCGGGGACAGGGTTGGTCGAG.

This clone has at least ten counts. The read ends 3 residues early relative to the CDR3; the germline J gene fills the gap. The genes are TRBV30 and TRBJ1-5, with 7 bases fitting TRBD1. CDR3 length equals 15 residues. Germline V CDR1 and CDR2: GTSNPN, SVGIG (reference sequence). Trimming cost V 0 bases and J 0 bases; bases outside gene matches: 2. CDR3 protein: CAWSVGGHSNQPQHF. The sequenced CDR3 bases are TGTGCCTGGAGTGTAGGGGGCCATAGCAATCAGCCC.

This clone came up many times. The sequenced CDR3 bases are TGTGCCAGTAGTACCAGGACAGTCTCTCCTTACAATGAG. Its translation: CASSTRTVSPYNE. The entire CDR3 reads CASSTRTVSPYNEQFF. This sequence joins TRBV19 and TRBJ2-1, with D possibly being TRBD1 (6 bases). The read ends 3 residues before the CDR3 terminus; that terminus is restored from the germline J gene. Trimming took 4 bases from V and 4 from J, leaving 17 bases between them. CDR3 length: 16 amino acids. Per germline, CDR1 LNHDA and CDR2 SQIVND (reference sequence).

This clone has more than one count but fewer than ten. This CDR3 reads CASRLGGYEQYF. CDR3 DNA, as far as it was read: TGTGCCAGTAGGCTGGGGGGGTACGAG. This chain links TRBV19 with TRBJ2-7, with 7 bases matching TRBD2. The read stops 3 residues short of the end of the CDR3; the missing end is completed from the germline J gene. J gave up 4 bases and V 6 bases, and 3 bases lay outside the gene matches. The CDR3 has 12 amino acids. Germline V gene data show CDR1 as LNHDA and CDR2 as SQIVND (reference sequence). Combining the CDR3 with reference TRBV19 and TRBJ2-7 gives the whole variable domain DGGITQSPKYLFRKEGQNVTLSCEQNLNHDAMYWYRQDPGQGLRLIYYSQIVNDFQKGDIAEGYSVSREKKESFPLTVTSAQKNPTAFYLCASRLGGYEQYFGPGTRLTVT.

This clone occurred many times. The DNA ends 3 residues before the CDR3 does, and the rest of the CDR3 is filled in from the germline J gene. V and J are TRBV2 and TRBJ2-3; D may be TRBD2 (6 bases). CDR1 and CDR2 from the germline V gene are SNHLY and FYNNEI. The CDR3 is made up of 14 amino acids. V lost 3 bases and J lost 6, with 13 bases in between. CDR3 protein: CASSEGRGLDTQYF. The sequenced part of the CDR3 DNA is TGTGCCAGCAGTGAGGGGCGGGGTTTGGATACG.

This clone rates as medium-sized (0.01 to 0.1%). The CDR3 sequence is CASSSRMYSITYTDTQYF. CDR3 DNA (partial): TGTGCCAGCAGTTCGCGAATGTATTCGATAACGTACACAGATACG. The V gene is TRBV7-8, the J gene TRBJ2-3; no clear D gene. The read ends 3 residues shy of where the CDR3 ends; the end is completed using the germline J gene. V lost 6 bases and J 2 bases, leaving 24 bases between the germline ends. Germline V gives CDR1 SGHVS, CDR2 FQNEAQ. The CDR3 runs to 18 residues.

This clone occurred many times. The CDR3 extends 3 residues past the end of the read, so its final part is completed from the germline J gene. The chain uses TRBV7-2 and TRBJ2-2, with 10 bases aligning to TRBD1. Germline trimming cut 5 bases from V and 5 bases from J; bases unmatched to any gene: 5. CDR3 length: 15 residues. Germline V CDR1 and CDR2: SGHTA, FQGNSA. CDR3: CASSLWGQGTGELFF. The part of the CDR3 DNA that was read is TGTGCCAGCAGCCTTTGGGGACAGGGGACCGGGGAG.

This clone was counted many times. Partial CDR3 DNA: TGTGCCAGCAGTGAAGGGGGACAGGGGCCCTATGGC. Translating gives CASSEGGQGPYG. The full-length CDR3 reads as CASSEGGQGPYGYTF. V usage is TRBV2 and J usage is TRBJ1-2, with 10 bases identical to TRBD1. The read stops 3 residues short of the end of the CDR3; the missing end is completed from the germline J gene. From germline, CDR1 is SNHLY and CDR2 FYNNEI. Unmatched junction bases numbered 3, after V lost 1 base and J lost 4 bases. The CDR3 is made up of 15 amino acids. The whole variable domain, filled in from reference TRBV2 and TRBJ1-2, reads EPEVTQTPSHQVTQMGQEVILRCVPISNHLYFYWYRQILGQKVEFLVSFYNNEISEKSEIFDDQFSVERPDGSNFTLKIRSTKLEDSAMYFCASSEGGQGPYGYTFGSGTRLTVV.

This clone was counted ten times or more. The CDR3 protein is CASSQDGRGMYSNQPQHF. The CDR3 DNA, read in part, is TGCGCCAGCAGCCAAGATGGCAGGGGAATGTATAGCAATCAGCCC. The chain recombines TRBV4-1 with TRBJ1-5; D is possibly TRBD1 (6 bases). The observed sequence ends 3 residues before the CDR3 terminus, with the missing tail filled in from the germline J gene. Germline CDR1 is MGHRA and CDR2 is YSYEKL. Between the trimmed V and J ends, which lost 0 bases and 0 bases, there was a span of 15 bases. The CDR3 sequence is 18 residues long.